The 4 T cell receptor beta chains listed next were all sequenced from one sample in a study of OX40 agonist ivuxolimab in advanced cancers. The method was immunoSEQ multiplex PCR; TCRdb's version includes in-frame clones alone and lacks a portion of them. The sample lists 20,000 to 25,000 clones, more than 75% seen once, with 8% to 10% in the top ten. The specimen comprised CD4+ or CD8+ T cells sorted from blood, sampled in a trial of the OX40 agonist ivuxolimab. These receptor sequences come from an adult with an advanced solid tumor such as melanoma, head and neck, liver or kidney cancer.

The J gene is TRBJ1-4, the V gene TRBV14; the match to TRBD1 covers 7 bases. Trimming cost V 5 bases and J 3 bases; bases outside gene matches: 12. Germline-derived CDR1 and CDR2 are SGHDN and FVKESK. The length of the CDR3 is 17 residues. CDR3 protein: CASSWDSSTLANEKLFF. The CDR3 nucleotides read TGTGCCAGCAGCTGGGACAGCTCTACCCTAGCTAATGAAAAACTGTTTTTT. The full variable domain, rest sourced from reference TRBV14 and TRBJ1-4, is EAGVTQFPSHSVIEKGQTVTLRCDPISGHDNLYWYRRVMGKEIKFLLHFVKESKQDESGMPNNRFLAERTGGTYSTLKVQPAELEDSGVYFCASSWDSSTLANEKLFFGSGTQLSVL.

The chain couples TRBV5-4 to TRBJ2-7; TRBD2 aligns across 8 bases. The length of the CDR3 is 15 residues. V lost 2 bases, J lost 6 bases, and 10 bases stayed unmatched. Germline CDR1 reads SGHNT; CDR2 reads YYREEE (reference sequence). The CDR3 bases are TGTGCCAGCAGCTTAAGAAGCGGGGGTCCAGGCGAGCAGTACTTC. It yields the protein CASSLRSGGPGEQYF.

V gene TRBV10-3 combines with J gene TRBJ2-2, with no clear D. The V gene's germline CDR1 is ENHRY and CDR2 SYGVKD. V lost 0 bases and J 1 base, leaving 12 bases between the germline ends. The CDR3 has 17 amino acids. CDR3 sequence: CAISESKGWQNTGELFF. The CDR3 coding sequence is TGTGCCATCAGTGAGTCGAAAGGTTGGCAGAACACCGGGGAGCTGTTTTTT.

The CDR3 spells CASSLASGGSYEQYF. In nucleotides, the CDR3 is TGTGCCAGCAGCTTGGCCAGCGGGGGCTCCTACGAGCAGTACTTC. The chain joins TRBV5-4 to TRBJ2-7, with 8 bases aligning to TRBD2. The germline gives CDR1 SGHNT, CDR2 YYREEE (reference sequence). The CDR3 sequence is 15 residues long. Trimming removed 0 bases from V and 0 bases from J; junction bases left unmatched: 2.